The T cell receptor beta chain under discussion was sequenced for a study of cytomegalovirus exposure and HLA in healthy donors. For the study at large: Among some 400 genotyped donors, about 85% fell in the Caucasian-associated ancestry cluster.

V lost 3 bases to trimming and J lost 3 bases; unmatched junction nucleotides: 9. Germline-derived CDR1 and CDR2 are GTSNPN and SVGIG (reference sequence). This CDR3 spans 16 amino acids. The PCR ran on 60 Vbeta and 13 Jbeta primers. Measured with immunoSEQ multiplex PCR; TCRdb has only the in-frame clones, and not every one. The specimen's table records 30,000 to 40,000 clones. Note on this clone: The antigen remains unidentified.

Study-wide results and caveats: There were several of the most significant clusters that appeared linked to common viral pathogens in a later analysis.

The sequenced sample was PBMCs. The sequence came from a man aged 40-49 years in good health and CMV-seropositive. The V gene is TRBV30, the J gene TRBJ1-3, with 9 bases identical to TRBD1. The CDR3 sequence: CAWSNRDRVNGNTIYF. For the CDR3, the DNA is TGTGCCTGGAGCAACAGGGACAGGGTAAATGGAAACACCATATATTTT.